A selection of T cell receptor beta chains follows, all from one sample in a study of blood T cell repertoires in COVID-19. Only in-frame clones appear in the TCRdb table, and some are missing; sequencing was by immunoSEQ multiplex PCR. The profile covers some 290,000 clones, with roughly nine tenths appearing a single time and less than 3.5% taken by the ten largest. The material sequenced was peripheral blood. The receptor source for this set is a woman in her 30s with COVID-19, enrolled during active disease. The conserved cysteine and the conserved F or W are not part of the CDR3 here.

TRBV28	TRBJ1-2	ASSLFGGSYGYT
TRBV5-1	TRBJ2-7	ASATGTASREQY
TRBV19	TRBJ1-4	ASMRTGGEKLF
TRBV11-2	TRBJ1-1	ASSLFYTEAF
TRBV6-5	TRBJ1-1	ASFEADTEAF
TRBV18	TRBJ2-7	ASSPVTGDPYEQY
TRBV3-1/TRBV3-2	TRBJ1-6	ASSQDPGLGSNSPLH
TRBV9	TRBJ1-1	ASSGGPRGNTEAF
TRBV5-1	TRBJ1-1	ASSLSGVLNTEAF
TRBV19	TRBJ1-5	ASSANRDSYQPQH
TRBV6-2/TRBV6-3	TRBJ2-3	ASSRGLAGGLGTDTQY
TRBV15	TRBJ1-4	ATSSQGAYNEKLF
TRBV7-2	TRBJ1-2	ASSLPRAGYPGGYT